The 26 T cell receptor beta chains below were found in one sample sequenced in a study of cytomegalovirus exposure and HLA in healthy donors. PCR employed 60 Vbeta and 13 Jbeta primers. Measured with immunoSEQ multiplex PCR; TCRdb has only the in-frame clones, and not every one. The repertoire includes 110,000 to 150,000 clones, about 80% of them detected once, and roughly 2.9% sits in the top ten. The sample consisted of PBMCs. These receptors were taken from a female donor in good health and CMV-seronegative.

This chain joins TRBV5-8 and TRBJ2-1, with a weak D call TRBD2 (6 bases). The CDR3 runs 12 residues. Germline V gene lookup returns CDR1 SGHTS and CDR2 YDEGEE. Trimming stripped 9 bases from V and 10 bases from J, with 17 bases between. The CDR3 DNA follows: TGTGCCACCCATTTAGTAGGGAGGGAGCAGTTCTTC. This sequence encodes CATHLVGREQFF.

The rearrangement joins TRBV6-1 to TRBJ2-7; 11 bases fit TRBD1. Germline V gene lookup returns CDR1 MNHNS and CDR2 SASEGT. The trim removed 6 bases at V and 6 bases at J, leaving 7 bases unmatched. There are 14 residues in the CDR3. The CDR3 loop reads CASRGVGTGGEQYF. The CDR3 region has the DNA TGTGCCAGCAGGGGGGTAGGGACAGGGGGCGAGCAGTACTTC.

This CDR3 is CASSFSLVRAETDTQYF. The DNA for the CDR3 is TGCGCCAGCAGTTTTAGTCTGGTGCGGGCAGAAACAGATACGCAGTATTTT. The chain is built from TRBV5-1 and TRBJ2-3; D possibly corresponds to TRBD2 (5 bases). Germline V gene data show CDR1 as SGHRS and CDR2 as YFSETQ. The CDR3 runs 17 residues. Trimming removed 5 bases from V and 3 bases from J, with 22 bases in between.

The V gene is TRBV5-8, the J gene TRBJ2-3; TRBD2 is a possible D gene (5 bases). Trimming stripped 5 bases from V and 1 base from J, with 14 bases between. This CDR3 has 15 residues. Germline CDR1 is SGHTS and CDR2 is YDEGEE. In DNA form, the CDR3 reads TGTGCCAGCAGTGGACTGCCCATCCGCACAGATACGCAGTATTTT. It codes for CASSGLPIRTDTQYF.

This clone was observed a handful of times. The chain recombines TRBV4-1 with TRBJ1-2, with TRBD1 as a possible D gene (6 bases). Germline V gene lookup returns CDR1 MGHRA and CDR2 YSYEKL. The CDR3 sequence is 14 residues long. Trimming left V 1 base short and J 4 bases short, with 10 bases between. The CDR3 sequence is CASSQGGGVYGYTF. CDR3 in DNA: TGCGCCAGCAGCCAAGGAGGGGGAGTCTATGGCTACACCTTC.

The chain links TRBV20-1 to TRBJ2-1; TRBD1 matches 7 bases. Germline assignment: CDR1 DFQATT and CDR2 SNEGSKA (reference sequence). The CDR3 extends over 11 amino acids. The V gene end was trimmed by 6 bases and the J gene end by 7 bases; junction bases not matched to a gene: 3. The CDR3 DNA reads as TGCAGTGCGCCACAGGGGAATGAGCAGTTCTTC. Translating it yields CSAPQGNEQFF.

The genes are TRBV19 and TRBJ1-5; TRBD1 matches 9 bases. The CDR3 runs to 15 residues. After removal of 3 bases from V and 7 bases from J, the junction contained 7 bases not matched to a gene. Germline V gene lookup returns CDR1 LNHDA and CDR2 SQIVND (reference sequence). The CDR3 nucleotides are TGTGCCAGTAGTATGGGGACAGGGCCCCAGCAGCCCCAGCATTTT. As protein: CASSMGTGPQQPQHF.

V is TRBV6-1 and J is TRBJ2-7; 11 bases line up with TRBD2. J lost 5 bases, V lost 2 bases, and 14 bases had no gene match. This CDR3 spans 18 amino acids. Germline CDR1 and CDR2: MNHNS and SASEGT. CDR3 coding DNA: TGTGCCAGCAGTGAATTAGCGCTAGCGGGAGGACCCAGGAACGAGCAGTACTTC. Translated: CASSELALAGGPRNEQYF.

V and J are TRBV7-3 and TRBJ1-1; TRBD1 matches at 7 bases. Trimming cost V 6 bases and J 7 bases; bases outside gene matches: 11. The CDR3 is 14 residues long. Germline-derived CDR1 and CDR2 are SGHTA and FQGTGA. CDR3 protein: CASREARGEGEAFF. The CDR3 nucleotides read TGTGCCAGCAGGGAAGCCAGGGGGGAAGGTGAAGCTTTCTTT.

This clone was seen a few times. This chain uses TRBV4-3 with TRBJ2-2; possibly TRBD1 for D (6 bases). Germline CDR1 LGHNA, CDR2 YSLEER. The CDR3 has 16 residues. The V and J ends lost 1 base and 3 bases respectively, with 12 bases between them. CDR3: CASSQGFGGDTGELFF. The CDR3, as DNA: TGCGCCAGCAGCCAAGGATTTGGGGGCGACACCGGGGAGCTGTTTTTT.

V is TRBV19 and J is TRBJ1-2, with D perhaps TRBD1 (5 bases). The V gene's germline CDR1 is LNHDA and CDR2 SQIVND (reference sequence). V lost 7 bases to trimming and J lost 5 bases, with 20 bases between them. The CDR3 runs 15 residues. The CDR3 loop reads CASMYFGQGLYGYTF. The CDR3 nucleotides are TGTGCCAGTATGTATTTCGGCCAGGGCCTATATGGCTACACCTTC.

The genes are TRBV6-1 and TRBJ2-1; possible D gene TRBD2, 5 bases. Germline V gives CDR1 MNHNS, CDR2 SASEGT. Trimming shortened V by 1 base and J by 0 bases, and 16 bases separated the two germline ends. The CDR3 runs to 18 residues. CDR3 sequence (DNA): TGTGCCAGCAGTGAAGGTGTAGGTAGCGTTAGCTCCTACAATGAGCAGTTCTTC. Protein sequence: CASSEGVGSVSSYNEQFF.

The rearrangement uses TRBV15 and TRBJ1-1; the D gene is possibly TRBD1 (5 bases). The CDR3 has 14 residues. Germline lookup yields CDR1 LNHNV and CDR2 YYDKDF (reference sequence). Trimming shortened V by 5 bases and J by 3 bases, and 13 bases separated the two germline ends. The CDR3 DNA follows: TGTGCCACCAGCCCGACAGCATCCCACACTGAAGCTTTCTTT. This sequence encodes CATSPTASHTEAFF.

This chain joins TRBV6-5 and TRBJ1-1; TRBD1 matches 7 bases. There are 15 residues in the CDR3. Losses at the gene ends were 6 bases for V and 1 base for J; bases not matched to a gene: 8. Germline CDR1 and CDR2: MNHEY and SVGAGI. The CDR3 here is CASRPDGQANTEAFF. For the CDR3, the DNA is TGTGCCAGCAGACCGGACGGACAGGCGAACACTGAAGCTTTCTTT.

In its sample, this clone was seen a few times. The genes are TRBV15 and TRBJ2-6; 7 nucleotides agree with TRBD2. The CDR3 is 15 amino acids. Germline V CDR1 and CDR2: LNHNV, YYDKDF (reference sequence). Trimming at V came to 8 bases and at J to 1 base, leaving 5 bases not matched to a gene. The CDR3 protein is CATAMGGSGANVLTF. CDR3 bases: TGTGCCACCGCTATGGGGGGGTCTGGGGCCAACGTCCTGACTTTC.

This clone was recorded once. The chain carries TRBV19 and TRBJ2-2; the match to TRBD2 covers 9 bases. Germline assignment: CDR1 LNHDA and CDR2 SQIVND (reference sequence). The CDR3 contains 14 residues. Germline trimming cut 7 bases from V and 1 base from J; bases unmatched to any gene: 1. The DNA of the CDR3 is TGTGCCAGTACACTAGCGGGGAACACCGGGGAGCTGTTTTTT. Encoded protein: CASTLAGNTGELFF.

The J gene is TRBJ2-3, the V gene TRBV5-1, with D perhaps matching TRBD2 (6 bases). The germline CDR1 and CDR2 sequences are SGHRS and YFSETQ. The CDR3 has 15 amino acids. Trimming cost V 4 bases and J 3 bases, with 15 bases left between them. CDR3 sequence (DNA): TGCGCCAGCAGCCCGTCCAGGAGGGCGACAGATACGCAGTATTTT. Amino acids: CASSPSRRATDTQYF.

This clone has a handful of counts. The chain joins TRBV5-6 to TRBJ2-1; TRBD1 aligns across 9 bases. The CDR3 length is 15 residues. V dropped 0 bases and J dropped 4; count of bases not matched to a gene: 2. Per the germline V gene, CDR1 is SGHDT and CDR2 is YYEEEE. CDR3 sequence reads: CASSLGGTGYNEQFF. CDR3 DNA sequence: TGTGCCAGCAGCTTGGGTGGGACAGGGTACAATGAGCAGTTCTTC.

The J gene is TRBJ2-2, the V gene TRBV9; 7 bases line up with TRBD1. Germline CDR1 and CDR2: SGDLS and YYNGEE. J gave up 4 bases and V 0 bases, and 3 bases lay outside the gene matches. The CDR3 contains 15 residues. The CDR3 is CASSVEPGGTGELFF. The DNA for the CDR3 is TGTGCCAGCAGCGTAGAGCCAGGGGGCACCGGGGAGCTGTTTTTT.

The rearrangement links TRBV2 to TRBJ2-1; D might be TRBD2 (7 bases). Germline values: CDR1 SNHLY, CDR2 FYNNEI. Trimming cost V 4 bases and J 8 bases, with 18 bases left between them. The CDR3 spans 15 residues. CDR3 nucleotides: TGTGCCAGCAGTGCGGGGTGGGGGGGCAGCGATGAGCAGTTCTTC. Its translation is CASSAGWGGSDEQFF.

The rearrangement links TRBV15 to TRBJ1-1; D call uncertain. CDR1 is LNHNV and CDR2 is YYDKDF in the germline V gene (reference sequence). The CDR3 consists of 13 residues. With 1 base removed from V and 3 bases from J, the gap between germline ends came to 6 bases. CDR3 DNA: TGTGCCACCAGCAGAGCGGGGTACACTGAAGCTTTCTTT. It translates to CATSRAGYTEAFF. The complete variable domain, with remaining parts taken from reference TRBV15 and TRBJ1-1, reads DAMVIQNPRYQVTQFGKPVTLSCSQTLNHNVMYWYQQKSSQAPKLLFHYYDKDFNNEADTPDNFQSRRPNTSFCFLDIRSPGLGDTAMYLCATSRAGYTEAFFGQGTRLTVV.

The chain carries TRBV2 and TRBJ2-7; TRBD2 is a possible D gene (6 bases). Trimming took off 6 bases at V and 2 bases at J, with 14 bases between the two ends. This CDR3 contains 14 residues. CDR1 is SNHLY, CDR2 FYNNEI, per germline. For the CDR3, the DNA is TGTGCCAGCAGACCCGCCGGCGGGGCCTACGAGCAGTACTTC. Its translation: CASRPAGGAYEQYF. Complete variable domain (other parts from reference TRBV2 and TRBJ2-7): EPEVTQTPSHQVTQMGQEVILRCVPISNHLYFYWYRQILGQKVEFLVSFYNNEISEKSEIFDDQFSVERPDGSNFTLKIRSTKLEDSAMYFCASRPAGGAYEQYFGPGTRLTVT.

V usage is TRBV6-1 and J usage is TRBJ2-3, with D hard to call. The CDR3 runs to 14 residues. The germline gives CDR1 MNHNS, CDR2 SASEGT. The ends were cut back, 3 bases at V and 2 bases at J, with 9 bases in the middle. CDR3: CASSEEIFTDTQYF. The CDR3 DNA is TGTGCCAGCAGTGAGGAGATCTTCACAGATACGCAGTATTTT.

This chain links TRBV30 with TRBJ1-3; D is ambiguous. Germline CDR1 reads GTSNPN; CDR2 reads SVGIG (reference sequence). Trimming took off 0 bases at V and 0 bases at J, with 12 bases between the two ends. The CDR3 loop spans 16 amino acids. This CDR3 reads CAWSVRQVSSGNTIYF. In nucleotides, the CDR3 is TGTGCCTGGAGTGTCCGGCAGGTTAGCTCTGGAAACACCATATATTTT.

The chain combines TRBV28 with TRBJ2-7; 11 bases fit TRBD2. The germline V gene encodes CDR1 MDHEN and CDR2 SYDVKM. The J segment lost 3 bases and the V segment lost 4 bases, leaving 5 bases of the junction unmatched. There are 15 residues in the CDR3. The CDR3 sequence is CASSWLAGGIYEQYF. CDR3 bases: TGTGCCAGCAGTTGGCTAGCGGGGGGTATCTACGAGCAGTACTTC.

The chain employs TRBV25-1 and TRBJ2-1; 7 bases match TRBD2. V was pared by 7 bases and J by 0 bases, with 9 bases of the junction left unmatched. Germline loops: CDR1 MGHDK, CDR2 SYGVNS. The CDR3 runs 16 residues. The CDR3 protein is CASIKIAGNSYNEQFF. The CDR3 region has the DNA TGTGCCAGCATTAAAATAGCGGGCAACTCCTACAATGAGCAGTTCTTC.